What follows is one T cell receptor (beta chain) and its context. The antigen remains unidentified. The primer mix had 60 Vbeta and 13 Jbeta primers. Profiling relied on immunoSEQ multiplex PCR, and the TCRdb table lists in-frame clones only, not all of them. The sample lists more than 110,000 clones, about three quarters occurring once. This specimen belongs to a study of cytomegalovirus exposure and HLA in healthy donors. Study results and limitations: There were several of the most significant clusters that appeared linked to common viral pathogens in a later analysis. The study flagged some 170 TCR beta chains as cytomegalovirus-associated.

The CDR3 loop spans 13 amino acids. CDR1 and CDR2 from the germline V gene are SGHRS and YFSETQ. V was clipped by 2 bases and J by 6 bases, with 9 bases between them. The origin of this receptor is a male donor in good health and CMV-seronegative. This sequence joins TRBV5-1 and TRBJ2-1, with D possibly TRBD2 on 6 matching bases. The sample consisted of PBMCs. The CDR3 is CASSLGTPNEQFF. The CDR3, as DNA: TGCGCCAGCAGCTTAGGGACTCCCAATGAGCAGTTCTTC.